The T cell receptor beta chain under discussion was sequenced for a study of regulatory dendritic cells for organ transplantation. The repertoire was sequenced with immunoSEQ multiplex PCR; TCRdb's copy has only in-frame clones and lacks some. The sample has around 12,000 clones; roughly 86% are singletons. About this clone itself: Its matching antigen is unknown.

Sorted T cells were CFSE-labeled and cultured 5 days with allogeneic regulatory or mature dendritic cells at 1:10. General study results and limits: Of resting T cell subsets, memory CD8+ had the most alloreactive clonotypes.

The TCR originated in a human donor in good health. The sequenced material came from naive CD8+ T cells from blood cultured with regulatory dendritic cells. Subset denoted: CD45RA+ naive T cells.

The CDR3 here is CASSQPTDSAGREAFF. The CDR3 region has the DNA TGCGCCAGCAGCCAGCCAACGGACAGCGCGGGCCGTGAAGCTTTCTTT. The chain carries TRBV4-1 and TRBJ1-1, with a tentative D call TRBD1 (6 bases). V lost 3 bases, J lost 7 bases, and 21 bases lay in between. The CDR3 spans 16 residues. Germline V CDR1 and CDR2: MGHRA, YSYEKL.